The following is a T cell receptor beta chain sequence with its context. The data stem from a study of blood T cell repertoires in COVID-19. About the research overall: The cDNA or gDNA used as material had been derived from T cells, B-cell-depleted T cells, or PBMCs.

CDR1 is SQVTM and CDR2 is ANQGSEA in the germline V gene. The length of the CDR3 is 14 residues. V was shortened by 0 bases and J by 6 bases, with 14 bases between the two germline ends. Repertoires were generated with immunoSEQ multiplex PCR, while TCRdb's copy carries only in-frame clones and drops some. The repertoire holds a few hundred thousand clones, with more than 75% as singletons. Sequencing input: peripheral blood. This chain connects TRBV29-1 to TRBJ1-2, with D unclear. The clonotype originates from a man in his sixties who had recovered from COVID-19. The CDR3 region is CSVEDRSRSHGYTF. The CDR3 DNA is TGCAGCGTTGAAGATCGGTCTCGTAGTCATGGCTACACCTTC. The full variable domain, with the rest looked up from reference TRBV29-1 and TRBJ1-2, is SAVISQKPSRDICQRGTSLTIQCQVDSQVTMMFWYRQQPGQSLTLIATANQGSEATYESGFVIDKFPISRPNLTFSTLTVSNMSPEDSSIYLCSVEDRSRSHGYTFGSGTRLTVV.